The 20 T cell receptor beta chains below come from one sample, sequenced in a study of HIV-infected patients and healthy controls. No cell fractionation was done, so the repertoire covers all unsorted peripheral blood T cells. 500 ng RNA was reverse transcribed with alpha and beta constant-region primers. Alpha and beta chain libraries were made separately by chain-specific third strand synthesis with multiplexing indices. TCRdb independently ran MiXCR on the 5' RACE reads; one entry per CDR3 protein. The sample gives thousands of distinct CDR3 sequences, about 6% of which show up once; around 7.7% is in the top ten. The sequencing input was blood. The receptors stem from an adult in good health.

By its share, this clonotype is medium-sized. The chain carries TRBV2 and TRBJ2-3; D uncertain. Looked up from germline, CDR1 is SNHLY and CDR2 is FYNNEI. V lost 7 bases and J 6 bases, leaving 23 bases between the germline ends. The CDR3 covers 16 residues. CDR3 sequence (DNA): TGTGCCAGCATCAATACTCCTGGGCATGGTGCGGATACGCAGTATTTT. As protein: CASINTPGHGADTQYF. The full variable domain, its missing parts supplied by reference TRBV2 and TRBJ2-3, is EPEVTQTPSHQVTQMGQEVILRCVPISNHLYFYWYRQILGQKVEFLVSFYNNEISEKSEIFDDQFSVERPDGSNFTLKIRSTKLEDSAMYFCASINTPGHGADTQYFGPGTRLTVL.

By sample share, this clonotype is medium-sized. The gene calls are TRBV5-1 and TRBJ2-5, with TRBD2 matching over 8 bases. V lost 6 bases to trimming and J lost 3 bases; unmatched junction nucleotides: 7. CDR3 size: 14 residues. CDR1 and CDR2 from the germline V gene are SGHRS and YFSETQ. This chain's CDR3 is CASTNSGAEETQYF. CDR3 in DNA: TGCGCCAGCACCAATAGCGGGGCGGAAGAGACCCAGTACTTC.

This clonotype is termed medium-sized. The chain combines TRBV5-6 with TRBJ2-7, with 8 nucleotides matching TRBD2. Trimming took 2 bases from V and 3 from J; bases not matched to a gene: 7. Germline V gives CDR1 SGHDT, CDR2 YYEEEE. The CDR3 covers 15 residues. This CDR3 reads CASSLLRTSLYEQYF. The CDR3 DNA follows: TGTGCCAGCAGCTTACTTCGGACTAGCCTCTACGAGCAGTACTTC.

V gene TRBV13 combines with J gene TRBJ1-1; D is unresolved. V dropped 1 base and J dropped 6 bases, with 9 bases sitting between them. The germline gives CDR1 PRHDT, CDR2 FYEKMQ (reference sequence). The CDR3 has 13 residues. Here the CDR3 reads CASSLDFGAEAFF. CDR3 in DNA: TGTGCCAGCAGCTTAGATTTCGGGGCTGAAGCTTTCTTT.

This clonotype was detected ten times or more. The chain links TRBV7-2 to TRBJ1-1, with a tentative D call TRBD1 (6 bases). V was shortened by 5 bases and J by 4 bases, with 17 bases between the two germline ends. The CDR3 totals 15 residues. CDR1 is SGHTA, CDR2 FQGNSA, per germline. Written as DNA, the CDR3 is TGTGCCAGCAGCCTTATGACAGGTGGTGGCACTGAAGCTTTCTTT. Its translation: CASSLMTGGGTEAFF.

Sample share makes this clonotype medium-sized. The V call is TRBV6-5, the J call TRBJ2-7, with D perhaps being TRBD1 or TRBD2 (5 bases each). Per germline, CDR1 MNHEY and CDR2 SVGAGI. Trimming left V 6 bases short and J 2 bases short, with 17 bases between. The CDR3 loop spans 15 amino acids. CDR3 in DNA: TGTGCCAGCAGACCCCCCCGGGACGGAGCCTACGAGCAGTACTTC. Its protein product is CASRPPRDGAYEQYF.

Within the sample, this clonotype is medium-sized (0.01 to 0.1%). The chain joins TRBV6-1 to TRBJ1-5, with a weak D call TRBD1 (5 bases). V was shortened by 1 base and J by 7 bases, with 17 bases between the two germline ends. Germline CDR1 MNHNS, CDR2 SASEGT. This CDR3 spans 16 amino acids. CDR3 amino acids: CASSEGQPTRKQPQHF. The CDR3 nucleotides are TGTGCCAGCAGTGAAGGACAGCCCACAAGGAAACAGCCCCAGCATTTT.

This clonotype is labeled medium-sized (0.01 to 0.1%). This rearrangement joins TRBV29-1 to TRBJ2-6; D ambiguous. Germline values: CDR1 SQVTM, CDR2 ANQGSEA. V shed 4 bases and J shed 0 bases, with 7 bases lying between them. This CDR3 region has 14 residues. CDR3 nucleotides: TGCAGCGTTGCCGGCAACTCTGGGGCCAACGTCCTGACTTTC. Translated: CSVAGNSGANVLTF.

This clonotype occurred many times. The chain links TRBV6-1 to TRBJ1-5, with a weak D call TRBD1 (6 bases). The V end lost 6 bases, the J end lost 3 bases, and 12 bases lay between the germline ends. The CDR3 runs 14 residues. Germline CDR1 MNHNS, CDR2 SASEGT. The CDR3 DNA reads TGTGCCAGCAGATCCGGGACATACAATCAGCCCCAGCATTTT. Translated, it gives CASRSGTYNQPQHF.

This rearrangement joins TRBV13 to TRBJ2-7; 15 nucleotides match TRBD2. V was clipped by 4 bases and J by 3 bases; unmatched bases: 4. CDR3 length: 16 amino acids. The germline CDR1 and CDR2 sequences are PRHDT and FYEKMQ (reference sequence). CDR3 in amino acids: CASSSWTSGRGYEQYF. DNA of the CDR3: TGTGCCAGCAGCTCCTGGACTAGCGGGAGGGGCTACGAGCAGTACTTC.

This clonotype was detected ten times or more. V is TRBV30 and J is TRBJ2-3; D possibly matches TRBD1 or TRBD2 (5 bases each). The CDR3 sequence is 14 residues long. V lost 0 bases, J lost 4 bases, and 11 bases lay in between. CDR1 and CDR2 (germline): GTSNPN, SVGIG (reference sequence). The CDR3: CAWSVPQGADTQYF. The CDR3 region has the DNA TGTGCCTGGAGTGTACCCCAGGGAGCAGATACGCAGTATTTT.

This clonotype has a count of ten or more. This chain connects TRBV5-4 to TRBJ1-1; 10 bases are a match to TRBD1. Per germline, CDR1 SGHNT and CDR2 YYREEE (reference sequence). The ends lost 4 bases at V and 4 bases at J; junction bases unmatched: 4. The CDR3 sequence is 14 residues long. Written as DNA, the CDR3 is TGTGCCAGCAGCCTAGGACAGGGGGGCACTGAAGCTTTCTTT. Its translation is CASSLGQGGTEAFF.

This clonotype was recorded at least ten times. This rearrangement joins TRBV23-1 to TRBJ2-7; D might be TRBD1 (6 bases). TRBV23-1 counts as an open reading frame of uncertain function. The CDR3 is 15 residues long. The germline V and J ends were trimmed by 0 bases and 3 bases, with 12 bases remaining between them. The CDR3 loop is CASSQSGDKIYEQYF. Here the CDR3 DNA reads TGCGCCAGCAGTCAATCGGGGGACAAAATCTACGAGCAGTACTTC.

This chain connects TRBV7-7 to TRBJ2-1; 11 bases match TRBD2. Germline V lookup: CDR1 SSHAT, CDR2 FNYEAQ (reference sequence). Losses at the gene ends were 1 base for V and 6 bases for J; bases not matched to a gene: 8. There are 17 residues in the CDR3. The CDR3 here is CASSLGNSGGDSNEQFF. The CDR3 coding sequence is TGTGCCAGCAGCTTAGGCAATAGCGGGGGGGATTCCAATGAGCAGTTCTTC. Looking up the rest from reference TRBV7-7 and TRBJ2-1 gives the full variable domain: GAGVSQSPRYKVTKRGQDVTLRCDPISSHATLYWYQQALGQGPEFLTYFNYEAQPDKSGLPSDRFSAERPEGSISTLTIQRTEQRDSAMYRCASSLGNSGGDSNEQFFGPGTRLTVL.

In its sample, this clonotype is medium-sized. The gene calls are TRBV15 and TRBJ2-1; D is possibly TRBD1 (6 bases). V lost 0 bases, J lost 2 bases, and 8 bases lay in between. The CDR3 has 15 residues. The germline CDR1 and CDR2 sequences are LNHNV and YYDKDF (reference sequence). In nucleotides, the CDR3 is TGTGCCACCAGCAGAGAGGGGGCGGCCTACAATGAGCAGTTCTTC. Encoded protein: CATSREGAAYNEQFF.

This clonotype was counted a few times. This chain uses TRBV30 with TRBJ1-2; D gene uncertain. The CDR3 spans 12 residues. V was cut by 3 bases and J by 8 bases, with 13 bases left in between. The germline CDR1 and CDR2 sequences are GTSNPN and SVGIG (reference sequence). The DNA of the CDR3 is TGTGCCTGGAGCCAGAGACCGGGGGGCTACACCTTC. Encoded protein: CAWSQRPGGYTF.

This clonotype was seen ten or more times. The rearrangement uses TRBV6-5 and TRBJ2-7, with TRBD1 identical over 12 bases. CDR3 size: 16 residues. CDR1 is MNHEY and CDR2 is SVGAGI in the germline V gene. V lost 0 bases to trimming and J lost 5 bases; unmatched junction nucleotides: 5. CDR3 coding DNA: TGTGCCAGCAGTTACTCAGCCGGGACAGGGGGCCACGAGCAGTACTTC. Protein sequence: CASSYSAGTGGHEQYF.

This clonotype is labeled as medium-sized. The chain carries TRBV2 and TRBJ1-6, with 8 nucleotides matching TRBD1. Germline V gene data show CDR1 as SNHLY and CDR2 as FYNNEI. The J segment lost 10 bases and the V segment lost 1 base, leaving 3 bases of the junction unmatched. The length of the CDR3 is 14 residues. CDR3 region: CASSEDRGYSPLHF. The CDR3 bases are TGTGCCAGCAGTGAAGACAGGGGGTACTCACCCCTCCACTTT. The full variable domain, its missing parts supplied by reference TRBV2 and TRBJ1-6, is EPEVTQTPSHQVTQMGQEVILRCVPISNHLYFYWYRQILGQKVEFLVSFYNNEISEKSEIFDDQFSVERPDGSNFTLKIRSTKLEDSAMYFCASSEDRGYSPLHFGNGTRLTVT.

This clonotype rates as medium-sized (0.01 to 0.1%). The chain employs TRBV4-3 and TRBJ2-7; D call uncertain. CDR3 length: 14 residues. Deletions cut 0 bases from V and 0 bases from J, with 6 bases between. In germline, CDR1 is LGHNA, CDR2 YSLEER. The CDR3 DNA reads as TGCGCCAGCAGCCAAGACCAGGCCTCCTACGAGCAGTACTTC. Residues: CASSQDQASYEQYF.

This clonotype was seen a handful of times. J is TRBJ2-7 and V is TRBV5-5, with 8 bases aligning to TRBD1. Losses at the gene ends were 3 bases for V and 2 bases for J; bases not matched to a gene: 4. The CDR3 runs to 14 residues. Looked up from germline, CDR1 is SGHKS and CDR2 is YYEKEE (reference sequence). The CDR3 region has the DNA TGTGCCAGCAGCTATGGACAGGGTCCCTACGAGCAGTACTTC. Its protein product is CASSYGQGPYEQYF.